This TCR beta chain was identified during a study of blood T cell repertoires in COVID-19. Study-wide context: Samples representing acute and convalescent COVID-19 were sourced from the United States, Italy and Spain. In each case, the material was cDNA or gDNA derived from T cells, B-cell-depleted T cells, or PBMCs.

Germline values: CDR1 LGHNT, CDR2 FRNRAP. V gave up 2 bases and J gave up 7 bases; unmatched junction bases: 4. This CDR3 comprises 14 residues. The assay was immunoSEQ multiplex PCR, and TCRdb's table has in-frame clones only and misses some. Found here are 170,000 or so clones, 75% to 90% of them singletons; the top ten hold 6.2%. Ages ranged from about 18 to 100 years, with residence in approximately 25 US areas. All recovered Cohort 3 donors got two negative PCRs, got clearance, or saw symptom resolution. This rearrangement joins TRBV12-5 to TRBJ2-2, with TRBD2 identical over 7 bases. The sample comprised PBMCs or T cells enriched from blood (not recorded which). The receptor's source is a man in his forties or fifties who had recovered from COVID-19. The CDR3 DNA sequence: TGTGCTAGTGGTTTGAGCGGGGTTATCGGGGAGCTGTTTTTT. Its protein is CASGLSGVIGELFF.